This T cell receptor beta chain is from a study of human T cells and chemical hapten exposure. The CDR3 contains 12 residues. Trimming removed 5 bases at V and 1 base at J, with 2 bases between. Using its own MiXCR run on the RACE reads, TCRdb lists one record per CDR3 protein. The profile covers 40,000 to 45,000 distinct CDR3 sequences, with around 8.9% appearing a single time and 15% taken by the ten largest. Time point reported: patch test 2, 6 weeks after DPC sensitization. Treatment indicated: therapeutic diphenylcyclopropenone sensitization with weekly scalp DPC. This chain links TRBV12-3 or TRBV12-4 with TRBJ2-2; D remains ambiguous. This clonotype was sampled from a woman aged 40 to 50 with alopecia areata. Some clones in this sample may be carry-over from other donors' samples. Material: whole blood, obtained in connection with sensitization to the hapten diphenylcyclopropenone (DPC). Here the CDR3 DNA reads TGTGCCAGCAGTCGGAACACCGGGGAGCTGTTTTTT. Its translation is CASSRNTGELFF.